A selection of T cell receptor beta chains follows, all from one sample in a study of cytomegalovirus exposure and HLA in healthy donors. Using immunoSEQ multiplex PCR, the repertoire was profiled, and TCRdb retains in-frame clones only, with some absent. The sample includes 95,000 to 100,000 clones, about 80% of them seen just once. Sequencing was carried out using PBMCs. The receptor set was obtained from a man between 40 and 49 years old in good health and CMV-seronegative. Both conserved end residues are trimmed from each CDR3.

v_gene: TRBV9; j_gene: TRBJ2-2; CDR3aa: ASSPRGTPNTGELF
v_gene: TRBV2; j_gene: TRBJ1-5; CDR3aa: ASRSADYQPQH
v_gene: TRBV21-1; j_gene: TRBJ1-1; CDR3aa: ASSKAQDPEAF
v_gene: TRBV27; j_gene: TRBJ1-2; CDR3aa: ASSPRQTPPRGYT
v_gene: TRBV2; j_gene: TRBJ1-1; CDR3aa: ASILQGGAGGTEAF
v_gene: TRBV11-2; j_gene: TRBJ2-5; CDR3aa: ASSLGGGGRETQY
v_gene: TRBV19; j_gene: TRBJ1-5; CDR3aa: ASSTLQGKGNQPQH
v_gene: TRBV5-1; j_gene: TRBJ2-7; CDR3aa: ASSTGLAGAYEQY
v_gene: TRBV6-1; j_gene: TRBJ2-5; CDR3aa: ASSSGQGRQETQY
v_gene: TRBV2; j_gene: TRBJ2-7; CDR3aa: ASSVSPGQIYEQY
v_gene: TRBV6-1; j_gene: TRBJ1-5; CDR3aa: ASSRTASNQPQH
v_gene: TRBV25-1; j_gene: TRBJ1-2; CDR3aa: ASSEAGVSYGYT
v_gene: TRBV6-1; j_gene: TRBJ2-1; CDR3aa: ASSEIPLAVNEQF
v_gene: TRBV19; j_gene: TRBJ2-5; CDR3aa: ASSIGGGQETQY
v_gene: TRBV7-9; j_gene: TRBJ1-1; CDR3aa: ASSPLRNTEAF
v_gene: TRBV7-8; j_gene: TRBJ2-7; CDR3aa: ASGRAAEWEQY
v_gene: TRBV11-3; j_gene: TRBJ2-1; CDR3aa: ASSPAHLAGAANEQF
v_gene: TRBV5-1; j_gene: TRBJ2-3; CDR3aa: ASSLVFVTDTQY
v_gene: TRBV7-7; j_gene: TRBJ2-5; CDR3aa: ASSFQGGETQY
v_gene: TRBV5-4; j_gene: TRBJ2-3; CDR3aa: ASSTLAGLGLDTQY
v_gene: TRBV7-9; j_gene: TRBJ1-1; CDR3aa: ASSFRQGAVEAF
v_gene: TRBV7-9; j_gene: TRBJ2-1; CDR3aa: ASSALTGYHNEQF
v_gene: TRBV19; j_gene: TRBJ2-1; CDR3aa: ASSKTGGLEQF
v_gene: TRBV25-1; j_gene: TRBJ2-6; CDR3aa: ASSPSQGSGANVLT
v_gene: TRBV11-2; j_gene: TRBJ1-1; CDR3aa: ASSREGNTEAF
v_gene: TRBV14; j_gene: TRBJ1-1; CDR3aa: ASSQATGGTEAF
v_gene: TRBV13; j_gene: TRBJ1-1; CDR3aa: ASSTDRVKTEAF
v_gene: TRBV7-9; j_gene: TRBJ2-1; CDR3aa: SSGLSSRDEQF
v_gene: TRBV5-4; j_gene: TRBJ2-2; CDR3aa: ASSKGQGAGYSTGELF
v_gene: TRBV11-2; j_gene: TRBJ1-1; CDR3aa: ASSSVLNTEAF
v_gene: TRBV19; j_gene: TRBJ1-2; CDR3aa: ASSLTGTGLYGYT
v_gene: TRBV6-5; j_gene: TRBJ2-3; CDR3aa: ASSYQAGGRYTQY
v_gene: TRBV2; j_gene: TRBJ2-1; CDR3aa: VRGSGSGNEQF
v_gene: TRBV12-5; j_gene: TRBJ1-5; CDR3aa: ASGRDKTGYSNQPQH
v_gene: TRBV4-2; j_gene: TRBJ1-2; CDR3aa: ASSQDWGLNYGYT
v_gene: TRBV28; j_gene: TRBJ1-2; CDR3aa: ASSPGGYGYT
v_gene: TRBV13; j_gene: TRBJ2-7; CDR3aa: ASSSPGTSGGEQY
v_gene: TRBV4-1; j_gene: TRBJ1-2; CDR3aa: ASSQDLGRGNYGYT
v_gene: TRBV11-2; j_gene: TRBJ1-5; CDR3aa: ASSLGVNQPQH
v_gene: TRBV6-1; j_gene: TRBJ1-1; CDR3aa: ASSEFRGRAF
v_gene: TRBV10-3; j_gene: TRBJ2-1; CDR3aa: AIGAGQGYNEQF